Below, 5 T cell receptor beta chains from the same sample are listed, as sequenced in a study of blood T cells in healthy people across ages. Through a sample-barcoded 5' primer and a J-beta primer mix, a second PCR was run for roughly 6 to 12 cycles. TCRdb itself ran the 5' RACE reads through MiXCR, one entry per CDR3 protein. This repertoire shows roughly 1,100,000 distinct CDR3 sequences, around 25% found once; its top ten account for approximately 0.75%. This sample was shared with a second study, whose subject was T cells of mothers and their children.

Sequencing was done on a sample of blood. These receptors were obtained from a girl between 2 and 10 years old in good health.

This clonotype came up a few times. This chain connects TRBV7-3 to TRBJ2-1; TRBD2 might be the D (5 bases). The CDR3 has 15 residues. Germline CDR1 SGHTA, CDR2 FQGTGA. Trimming pared 2 bases from V and 5 bases from J, leaving 13 bases between. The CDR3 is CASSLGLAANNEQFF. DNA of the CDR3: TGTGCCAGCAGCTTAGGGCTAGCTGCAAACAATGAGCAGTTCTTC.

The J gene is TRBJ2-7, the V gene TRBV12-3 or TRBV12-4, with D perhaps given as TRBD1 or TRBD2 (5 bases each). V was shortened by 6 bases and J by 4 bases, with 22 bases between the two germline ends. The CDR3 is made up of 16 amino acids. The CDR3 DNA reads TGTGCCAGCAGCGACCGCCGGGACCTTCTTAAATACGAGCAGTACTTC. Its translation is CASSDRRDLLKYEQYF.

V gene TRBV29-1 combines with J gene TRBJ2-5; no reliable D call. V shed 2 bases and J shed 0 bases, with 7 bases lying between them. The CDR3 length is 13 residues. The germline gives CDR1 SQVTM, CDR2 ANQGSEA. The CDR3, as DNA: TGCAGCGTTGAATCCGGTAACCAAGAGACCCAGTACTTC. As protein: CSVESGNQETQYF.

The chain has TRBV7-2 and TRBJ2-7; 9 bases align to TRBD1. Germline assignment: CDR1 SGHTA and CDR2 FQGNSA. The CDR3 totals 15 residues. V shed 5 bases, J shed 6 bases, and the junction held 11 bases outside the gene matches. CDR3 nucleotides: TGTGCCAGCAGCCCTACATCAGGACAGGGGTTCGAGCAGTACTTC. Translating it yields CASSPTSGQGFEQYF.

The J gene is TRBJ2-4, the V gene TRBV2; no firm D call. Trimming shortened V by 8 bases and J by 2 bases, and 7 bases separated the two germline ends. Germline values: CDR1 SNHLY, CDR2 FYNNEI. This CDR3 comprises 12 residues. The CDR3 sequence is CASGVSKNIQYF. DNA of the CDR3: TGTGCCAGCGGAGTGTCCAAAAACATTCAGTACTTC.